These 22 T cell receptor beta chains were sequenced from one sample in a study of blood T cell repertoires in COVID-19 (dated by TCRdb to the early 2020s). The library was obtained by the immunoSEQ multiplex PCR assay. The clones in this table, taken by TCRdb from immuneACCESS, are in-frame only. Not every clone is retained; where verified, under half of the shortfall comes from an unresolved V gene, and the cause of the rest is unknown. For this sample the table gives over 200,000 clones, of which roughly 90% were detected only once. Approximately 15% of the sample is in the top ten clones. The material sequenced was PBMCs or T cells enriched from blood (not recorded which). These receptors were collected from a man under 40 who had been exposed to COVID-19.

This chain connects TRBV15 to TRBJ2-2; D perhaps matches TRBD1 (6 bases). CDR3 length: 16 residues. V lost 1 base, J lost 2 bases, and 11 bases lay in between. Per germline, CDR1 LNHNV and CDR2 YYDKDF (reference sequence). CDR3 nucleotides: TGTGCCACCAGCAGAGGAGGACAGAGAAACACCGGGGAGCTGTTTTTT. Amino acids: CATSRGGQRNTGELFF.

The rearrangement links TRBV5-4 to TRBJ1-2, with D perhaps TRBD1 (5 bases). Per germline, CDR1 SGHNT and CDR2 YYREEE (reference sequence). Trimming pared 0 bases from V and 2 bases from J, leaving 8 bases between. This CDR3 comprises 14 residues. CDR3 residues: CASSLVGGNYGYTF. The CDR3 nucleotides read TGTGCCAGCAGCTTGGTGGGGGGAAACTATGGCTACACCTTC.

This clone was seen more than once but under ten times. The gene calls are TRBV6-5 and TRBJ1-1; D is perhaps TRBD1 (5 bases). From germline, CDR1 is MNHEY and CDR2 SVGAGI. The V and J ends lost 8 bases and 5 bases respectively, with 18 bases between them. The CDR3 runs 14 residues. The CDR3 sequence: CASFREAGRTEAFF. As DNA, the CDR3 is TGTGCCAGCTTCAGGGAGGCTGGGAGAACTGAAGCTTTCTTT.

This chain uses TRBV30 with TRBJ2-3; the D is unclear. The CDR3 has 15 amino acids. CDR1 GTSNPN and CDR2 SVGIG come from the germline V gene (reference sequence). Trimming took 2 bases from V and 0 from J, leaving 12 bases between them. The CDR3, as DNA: TGTGCCTGGAGTCCCCCGACTGCAAGCACAGATACGCAGTATTTT. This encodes CAWSPPTASTDTQYF.

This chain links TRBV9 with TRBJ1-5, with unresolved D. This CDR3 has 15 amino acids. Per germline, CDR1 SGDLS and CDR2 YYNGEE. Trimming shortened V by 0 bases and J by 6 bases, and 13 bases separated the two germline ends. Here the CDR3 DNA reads TGTGCCAGCAGCGTAGGGATCGAGGGAGGTCAGCCCCAGCATTTT. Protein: CASSVGIEGGQPQHF.

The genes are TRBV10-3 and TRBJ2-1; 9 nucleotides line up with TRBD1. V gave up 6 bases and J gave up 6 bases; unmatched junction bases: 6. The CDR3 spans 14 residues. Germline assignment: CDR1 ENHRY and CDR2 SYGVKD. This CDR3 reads CAIRWTGESNEQFF. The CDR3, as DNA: TGTGCCATCAGGTGGACAGGGGAATCCAATGAGCAGTTCTTC.

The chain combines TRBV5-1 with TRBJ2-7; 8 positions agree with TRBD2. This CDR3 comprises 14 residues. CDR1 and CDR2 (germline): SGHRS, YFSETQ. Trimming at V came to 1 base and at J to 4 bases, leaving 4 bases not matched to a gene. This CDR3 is CASSLRTGGYEQYF. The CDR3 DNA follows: TGCGCCAGCAGCTTGCGGACGGGAGGGTACGAGCAGTACTTC.

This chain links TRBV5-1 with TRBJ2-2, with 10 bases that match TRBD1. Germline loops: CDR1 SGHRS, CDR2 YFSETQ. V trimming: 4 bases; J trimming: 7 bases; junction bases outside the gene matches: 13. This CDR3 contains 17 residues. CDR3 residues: CASSDLTGGVSVGELFF. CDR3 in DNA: TGCGCCAGCAGCGATCTGACAGGGGGCGTGAGTGTCGGGGAGCTGTTTTTT.

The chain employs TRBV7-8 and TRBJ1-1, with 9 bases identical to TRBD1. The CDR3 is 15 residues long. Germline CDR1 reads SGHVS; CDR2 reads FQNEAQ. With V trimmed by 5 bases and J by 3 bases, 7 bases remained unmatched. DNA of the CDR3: TGTGCCAGCAGCCAAGACAGGGGGGGATACACTGAAGCTTTCTTT. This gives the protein CASSQDRGGYTEAFF.

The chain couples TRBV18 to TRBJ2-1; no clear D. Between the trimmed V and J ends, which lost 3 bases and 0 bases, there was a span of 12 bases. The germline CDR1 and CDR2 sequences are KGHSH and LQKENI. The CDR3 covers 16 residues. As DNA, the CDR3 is TGTGCCAGCTCACCGGAGCCTAGGATCTCCTACAATGAGCAGTTCTTC. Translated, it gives CASSPEPRISYNEQFF.

The CDR3 nucleotides read TGTGCCAGCAGCCAAGAGGGGGGGAGTTTGGGAGATACGCAGTATTTT. It yields the protein CASSQEGGSLGDTQYF. The V call is TRBV3-1 (or the pseudogene TRBV3-2), the J call TRBJ2-3; TRBD2 matches at 7 bases. Germline CDR1 LGHDT, CDR2 YNNKEL (reference sequence). V was clipped by 0 bases and J by 5 bases; unmatched bases: 8. The CDR3 has 16 residues.

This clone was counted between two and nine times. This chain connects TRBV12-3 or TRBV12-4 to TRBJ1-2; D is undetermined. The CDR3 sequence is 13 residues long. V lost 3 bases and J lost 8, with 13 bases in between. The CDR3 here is CASSFLSREGYTF. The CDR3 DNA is TGTGCCAGCAGTTTCTTGTCCCGAGAAGGCTACACCTTC.

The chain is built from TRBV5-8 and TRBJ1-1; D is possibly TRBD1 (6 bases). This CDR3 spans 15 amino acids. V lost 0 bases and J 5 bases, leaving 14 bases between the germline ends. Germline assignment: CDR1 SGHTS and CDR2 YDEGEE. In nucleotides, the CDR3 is TGTGCCAGCAGCTTGGTTGGGGGCTTATTGACTGAAGCTTTCTTT. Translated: CASSLVGGLLTEAFF.

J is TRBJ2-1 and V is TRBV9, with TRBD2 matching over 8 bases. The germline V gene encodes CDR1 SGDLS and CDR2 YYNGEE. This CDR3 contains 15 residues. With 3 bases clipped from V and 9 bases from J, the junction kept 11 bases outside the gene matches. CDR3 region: CASSADPLAEGEQFF. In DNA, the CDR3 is TGTGCCAGCAGCGCCGATCCACTAGCGGAGGGTGAGCAGTTCTTC. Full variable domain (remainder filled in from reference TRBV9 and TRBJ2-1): DSGVTQTPKHLITATGQRVTLRCSPRSGDLSVYWYQQSLDQGLQFLIQYYNGEERAKGNILERFSAQQFPDLHSELNLSSLELGDSALYFCASSADPLAEGEQFFGPGTRLTVL.

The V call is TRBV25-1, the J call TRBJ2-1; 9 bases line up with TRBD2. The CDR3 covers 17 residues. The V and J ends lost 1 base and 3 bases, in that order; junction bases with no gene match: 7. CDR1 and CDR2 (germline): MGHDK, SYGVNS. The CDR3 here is CASSEFATSGSYNEQFF. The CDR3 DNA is TGTGCCAGCAGTGAATTCGCGACTAGCGGAAGCTACAATGAGCAGTTCTTC.

The CDR3 coding sequence is TGTGCCAGCAAAGCCGGTGGAGGACAGGGGGCAACCGAGCAGTACTTC. Translated, it gives CASKAGGGQGATEQYF. This sequence joins TRBV7-9 and TRBJ2-7; TRBD1 agrees at 11 bases. The V gene's germline CDR1 is SEHNR and CDR2 FQNEAQ (reference sequence). CDR3 length equals 16 residues. After removal of 7 bases from V and 6 bases from J, the junction contained 14 bases not matched to a gene.

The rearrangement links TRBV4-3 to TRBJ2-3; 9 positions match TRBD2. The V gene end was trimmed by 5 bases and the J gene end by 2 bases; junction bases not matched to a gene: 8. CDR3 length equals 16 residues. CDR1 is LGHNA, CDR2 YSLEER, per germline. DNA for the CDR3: TGCGCCAGCAGCTCTGCGGGGGGGAAAGACACAGATACGCAGTATTTT. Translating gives CASSSAGGKDTDTQYF.

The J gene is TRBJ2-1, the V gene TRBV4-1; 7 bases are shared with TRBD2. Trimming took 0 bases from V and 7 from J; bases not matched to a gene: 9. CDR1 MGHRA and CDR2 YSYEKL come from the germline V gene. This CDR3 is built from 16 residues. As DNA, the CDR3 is TGCGCCAGCAGCCAAGAAATCGGGGGGACGTATAATGAGCAGTTCTTC. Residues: CASSQEIGGTYNEQFF.

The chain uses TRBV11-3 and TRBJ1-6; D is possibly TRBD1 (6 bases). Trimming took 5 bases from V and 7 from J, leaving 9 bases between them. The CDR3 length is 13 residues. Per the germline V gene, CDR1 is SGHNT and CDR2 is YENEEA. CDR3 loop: CASSVGTNSPLHF. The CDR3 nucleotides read TGTGCCAGCAGCGTAGGGACAAATTCACCCCTCCACTTT.

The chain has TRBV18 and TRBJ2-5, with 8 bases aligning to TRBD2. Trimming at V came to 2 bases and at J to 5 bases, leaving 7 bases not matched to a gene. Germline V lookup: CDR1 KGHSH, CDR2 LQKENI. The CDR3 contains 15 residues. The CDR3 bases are TGTGCCAGCTCACCAATTTTGGCTAGCGGGGAGACCCAGTACTTC. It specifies CASSPILASGETQYF.

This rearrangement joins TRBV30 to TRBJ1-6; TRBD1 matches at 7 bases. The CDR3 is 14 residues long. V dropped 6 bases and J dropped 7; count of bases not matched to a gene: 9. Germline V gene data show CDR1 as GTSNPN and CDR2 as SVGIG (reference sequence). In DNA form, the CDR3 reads TGTGCCTGTTTAGGGGGCTCTGAGAATTCACCCCTCCACTTT. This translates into CACLGGSENSPLHF.

The CDR3 nucleotides read TGCGCCAGCAGAAAAGCGGGGACTAGCACAGATACGCAGTATTTT. Translating gives CASRKAGTSTDTQYF. The chain has TRBV5-1 and TRBJ2-3; 7 bases match TRBD2. Trimming cost V 5 bases and J 0 bases; bases outside gene matches: 6. The CDR3 is made up of 15 amino acids. Germline values: CDR1 SGHRS, CDR2 YFSETQ.